Listed here are 3 T cell receptor beta chains from one sample, sequenced in a study of blood T cell repertoires in COVID-19. The assay was immunoSEQ multiplex PCR, and TCRdb's table has in-frame clones only and misses some. The sample lists about 70,000 clones, roughly 87% occurring once. The specimen was peripheral blood. These receptors all come from a woman aged 80 or over with active or convalescent COVID-19.

The rearrangement uses TRBV6-2 or TRBV6-3 and TRBJ2-5, with TRBD2 identical over 7 bases. This CDR3 comprises 14 residues. The germline V gene encodes CDR1 MNHEY and CDR2 SVGEGT. With V trimmed by 0 bases and J by 7 bases, 5 bases remained unmatched. CDR3 sequence (DNA): TGTGCCAGCAGTTACTCTTCGGGAGGCTCGACCCAGTACTTC. This encodes CASSYSSGGSTQYF.

This chain joins TRBV6-5 and TRBJ1-2; D call uncertain. CDR3 size: 12 residues. V was cut by 6 bases and J by 4 bases, with 9 bases left in between. Germline V CDR1 and CDR2: MNHEY, SVGAGI. This CDR3 reads CASSRGVYGYTF. DNA of the CDR3: TGTGCCAGCAGCCGCGGGGTCTATGGCTACACCTTC.

The V call is TRBV5-6, the J call TRBJ2-3, with 8 nucleotides matching TRBD1. The trim removed 3 bases at V and 2 bases at J, leaving 2 bases unmatched. This CDR3 has 14 residues. CDR1 is SGHDT, CDR2 YYEEEE, per germline. The CDR3 region is CASSSGGLTDTQYF. The CDR3 region has the DNA TGTGCCAGCAGCTCAGGGGGCCTCACAGATACGCAGTATTTT.